This is a list of T cell receptor beta chains from one sample in a study of post-analysis software for immune sequencing data. TCRdb used MiXCR to reprocess the PCR reads, holding one entry per CDR3 protein. The table lists over 700,000 distinct CDR3 sequences, roughly 27% of them singletons, with approximately 0.55% in the top ten. Sequencing input: blood. The receptors were gathered from a girl between 10 and 17 years old with multiple sclerosis. Both conserved end residues are trimmed from each CDR3. D genes are given only for firm matches.

v_gene	j_gene	d_gene	CDR3aa
TRBV7-2	TRBJ1-2	.	ASSLGGSSSNYGFT
TRBV29-1	TRBJ1-1	.	SVGGRTNTEAF
TRBV20-1	TRBJ1-5	.	SANSRWGTNQPQH
TRBV11-2	.	TRBD2	ASSLGDYNGETQY
TRBV7-2	TRBJ2-3	TRBD1	ASSYDRGTQY
TRBV29-1	.	.	SGNRASYNEQY
TRBV7-2	TRBJ2-1	TRBD2	ASKNAGTSVDEQF
TRBV3-1	TRBJ2-5	.	ASSHLAGEDQETQY
TRBV5-1	TRBJ2-7	TRBD1	ASSLARDRPYEQY
TRBV5-1	TRBJ2-7	.	ASSFGMDRNYEQY
TRBV2	TRBJ2-3	TRBD1	ASRGQGTDTQY
TRBV28	TRBJ1-6	TRBD1	ASRGDRGPSPLH
TRBV28	TRBJ2-7	.	ASSSRGLLYEQY
TRBV4-1	TRBJ1-1	.	ASSPKMGIAGAF
TRBV7-2	TRBJ1-6	.	ASSGLGGQESVSPLH
TRBV20-1	TRBJ1-4	.	SVLREQPNVEKLF
TRBV2	TRBJ2-2	.	ASSVRGRANTGELF
TRBV12-3/TRBV12-4	TRBJ2-3	TRBD2	ASRTSGGTDAQY
TRBV20-1	TRBJ2-3	TRBD1	SAGGGTGASTDTQY
TRBV15	.	TRBD1	ATNKRKTGTGGWSEQY
TRBV6-4	TRBJ2-1	.	ASSDGGYNEQF
TRBV20-1	TRBJ2-5	.	SARTGVVETQY
TRBV20-1	TRBJ1-2	.	SAPSPANYGYT
TRBV28	TRBJ2-3	.	ATTRVFASTDTQY
TRBV10-3	TRBJ2-7	.	ATTGTDTYEQY
TRBV29-1	TRBJ2-5	.	SVEDRGARSETQY
TRBV6-1	TRBJ1-6	TRBD1	ASSEQGTYNSPLH
TRBV7-6	TRBJ1-4	.	ASSLSGGEEKLF
TRBV18	TRBJ2-3	.	ASSRDTTDTQY
TRBV27	TRBJ2-1	.	ASSSRRSNEQF
TRBV5-1	TRBJ2-1	TRBD2	ASRRTSGNENEQF
TRBV5-1	TRBJ2-3	.	ASSLVKGDTQY
TRBV5-6	TRBJ1-6	.	ASSLKSSPLH
TRBV10-3	TRBJ2-1	.	AISPPGSSYNEQF
TRBV7-9	TRBJ1-6	.	ASSLLSADNSPLH
TRBV29-1	TRBJ2-5	.	SAWDQETQY
TRBV5-1	TRBJ2-7	TRBD1	ASSPRQGFSYEQY
TRBV29-1	TRBJ2-5	TRBD1	SAGGQGARETQY
TRBV12-3/TRBV12-4	TRBJ1-1	TRBD1	ASSAWDSGIFSNTEAF
TRBV20-1	TRBJ1-4	.	SAGGGTRNEKLF
TRBV11-3	TRBJ2-1	.	ARSFGGAAGKRDEQF
TRBV4-3	TRBJ2-3	.	ASSIGGSTDTQY
TRBV20-1	TRBJ2-3	TRBD1	SAPPRGQDTQY